These 8 T cell receptor beta chains originate from one sample sequenced in a study of blood T cell repertoires in COVID-19. The method was immunoSEQ multiplex PCR; TCRdb's version includes in-frame clones alone and lacks a portion of them. The sample records under 150,000 clones, 84% being singletons. The sequenced sample was PBMCs or T cells enriched from blood (not recorded which). These receptors all stem from a woman aged 45-59 years who had been exposed to COVID-19.

This clone was detected only once. DNA for the CDR3: TGTGCCAGCAGCTTGGGAGTGAGCGGGAGGGCCGTCAATGAGCAGTTCTTC. It encodes CASSLGVSGRAVNEQFF. V usage is TRBV5-4 and J usage is TRBJ2-1, with 10 bases matching TRBD2. The CDR3 covers 17 residues. The V gene end was trimmed by 0 bases and the J gene end by 6 bases; junction bases not matched to a gene: 9. Germline-derived CDR1 and CDR2 are SGHNT and YYREEE (reference sequence).

A single count supports this clone. This chain uses TRBV2 with TRBJ2-3; 9 nucleotides line up with TRBD1. V was clipped by 8 bases and J by 6 bases; unmatched bases: 15. The CDR3 spans 16 residues. Germline V gene sequence: CDR1 SNHLY, CDR2 FYNNEI. The CDR3 protein is CASEGHTGGPRDTQYF. CDR3 nucleotide sequence: TGTGCCAGCGAGGGCCACACAGGGGGCCCCCGGGATACGCAGTATTTT. Based on the CDR3 plus reference TRBV2 and TRBJ2-3, the full variable domain is EPEVTQTPSHQVTQMGQEVILRCVPISNHLYFYWYRQILGQKVEFLVSFYNNEISEKSEIFDDQFSVERPDGSNFTLKIRSTKLEDSAMYFCASEGHTGGPRDTQYFGPGTRLTVL.

The chain employs TRBV19 and TRBJ1-4; D gene uncertain. Germline V gene sequence: CDR1 LNHDA, CDR2 SQIVND (reference sequence). CDR3 length: 14 amino acids. Trimming pared 6 bases from V and 4 bases from J, leaving 12 bases between. CDR3 in amino acids: CASRRNSLNEKLFF. For the CDR3, the DNA is TGTGCCAGTAGGCGAAACAGCCTTAATGAAAAACTGTTTTTT.

The rearrangement uses TRBV9 and TRBJ1-6; no clear D gene. The V end lost 0 bases, the J end lost 8 bases, and 15 bases lay between the germline ends. The CDR3 length is 16 residues. The V gene's germline CDR1 is SGDLS and CDR2 YYNGEE. The CDR3 coding sequence is TGTGCCAGCAGCGTAGACGGCTGGAGCAGTCATTCACCCCTCCACTTT. Translation gives CASSVDGWSSHSPLHF.

This rearrangement joins TRBV5-4 to TRBJ2-5; D uncertain. The CDR3 has 13 residues. Germline CDR1 reads SGHNT; CDR2 reads YYREEE (reference sequence). The V and J ends lost 0 bases and 5 bases respectively, with 8 bases between them. The CDR3 DNA reads as TGTGCCAGCAGCTTGGGTCGGTGGGAGACCCAGTACTTC. Protein product: CASSLGRWETQYF. Full variable domain (outside the CDR3, taken from reference TRBV5-4 and TRBJ2-5): ETGVTQSPTHLIKTRGQQVTLRCSSQSGHNTVSWYQQALGQGPQFIFQYYREEENGRGNFPPRFSGLQFPNYSSELNVNALELDDSALYLCASSLGRWETQYFGPGTRLLVL.

The CDR3: CASSLTRLVVQETQYF. The CDR3 nucleotides are TGTGCCAGCAGCCTTACTAGACTAGTTGTCCAAGAGACCCAGTACTTC. The chain couples TRBV6-2 or TRBV6-3 to TRBJ2-5; TRBD2 might be the D (6 bases). V lost 6 bases and J lost 1, with 18 bases in between. Germline V lookup: CDR1 MNHEY, CDR2 SVGEGT. The CDR3 has 16 residues.

V usage is TRBV27 and J usage is TRBJ2-1; perhaps TRBD2 as D (6 bases). CDR1 MNHEY and CDR2 SMNVEV come from the germline V gene (reference sequence). Trimming cost V 2 bases and J 3 bases, with 11 bases left between them. The CDR3 totals 15 residues. CDR3 bases: TGTGCCAGCAGTTTAGGGGGAGGCTACTACAATGAGCAGTTCTTC. Residues: CASSLGGGYYNEQFF.

The CDR3 coding sequence is TGTGCCAGCAGCGTGAGACAGGGGTCTAATGAAAAACTGTTTTTT. Residues: CASSVRQGSNEKLFF. V is TRBV7-9 and J is TRBJ1-4, with TRBD1 matching over 8 bases. This CDR3 has 15 amino acids. Per germline, CDR1 SEHNR and CDR2 FQNEAQ (reference sequence). Germline trimming cut 5 bases from V and 3 bases from J; bases unmatched to any gene: 5.